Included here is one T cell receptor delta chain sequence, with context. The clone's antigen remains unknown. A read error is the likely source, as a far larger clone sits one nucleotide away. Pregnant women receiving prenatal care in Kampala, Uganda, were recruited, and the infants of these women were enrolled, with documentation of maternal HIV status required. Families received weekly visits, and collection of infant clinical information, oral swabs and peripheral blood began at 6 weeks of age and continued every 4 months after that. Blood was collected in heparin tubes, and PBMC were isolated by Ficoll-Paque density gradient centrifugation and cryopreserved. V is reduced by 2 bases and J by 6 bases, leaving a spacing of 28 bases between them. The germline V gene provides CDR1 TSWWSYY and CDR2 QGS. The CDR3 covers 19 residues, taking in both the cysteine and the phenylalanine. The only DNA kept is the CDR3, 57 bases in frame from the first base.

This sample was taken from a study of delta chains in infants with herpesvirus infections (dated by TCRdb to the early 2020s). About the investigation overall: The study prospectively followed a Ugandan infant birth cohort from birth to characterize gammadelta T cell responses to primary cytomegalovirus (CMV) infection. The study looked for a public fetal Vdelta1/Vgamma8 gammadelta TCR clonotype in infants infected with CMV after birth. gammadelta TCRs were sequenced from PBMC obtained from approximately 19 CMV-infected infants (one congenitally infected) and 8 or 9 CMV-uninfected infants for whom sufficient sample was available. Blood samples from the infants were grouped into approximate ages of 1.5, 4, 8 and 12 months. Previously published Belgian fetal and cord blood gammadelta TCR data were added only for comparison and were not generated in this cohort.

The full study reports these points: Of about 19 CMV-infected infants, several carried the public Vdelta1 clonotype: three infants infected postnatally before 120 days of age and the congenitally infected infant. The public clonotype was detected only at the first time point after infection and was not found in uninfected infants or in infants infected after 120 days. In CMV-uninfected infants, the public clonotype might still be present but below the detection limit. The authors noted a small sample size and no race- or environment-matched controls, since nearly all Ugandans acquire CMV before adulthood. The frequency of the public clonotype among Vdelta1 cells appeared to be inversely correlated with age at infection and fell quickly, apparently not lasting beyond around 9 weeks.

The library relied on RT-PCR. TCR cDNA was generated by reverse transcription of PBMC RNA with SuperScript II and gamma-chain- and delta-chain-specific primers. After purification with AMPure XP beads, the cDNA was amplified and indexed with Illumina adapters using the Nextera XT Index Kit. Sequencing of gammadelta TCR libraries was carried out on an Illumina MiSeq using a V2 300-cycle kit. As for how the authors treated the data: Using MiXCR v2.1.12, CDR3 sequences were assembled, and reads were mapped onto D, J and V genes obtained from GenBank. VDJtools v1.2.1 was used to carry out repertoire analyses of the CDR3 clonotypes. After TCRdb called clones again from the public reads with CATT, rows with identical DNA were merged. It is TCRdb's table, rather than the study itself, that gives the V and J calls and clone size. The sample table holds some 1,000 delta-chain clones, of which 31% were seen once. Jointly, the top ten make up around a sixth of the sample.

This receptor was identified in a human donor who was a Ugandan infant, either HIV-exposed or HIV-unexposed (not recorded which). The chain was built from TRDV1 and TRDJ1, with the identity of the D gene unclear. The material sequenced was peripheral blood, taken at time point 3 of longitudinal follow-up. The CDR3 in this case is CALGEMAVPRVWRVNKLIF. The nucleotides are TGTGCTCTTGGGGAAATGGCGGTCCCGAGGGTATGGCGCGTGAATAAACTCATCTTT.